A selection of T cell receptor beta chains follows, all from one sample in a study of identical twins. TCRdb recomputed calls from the 5' RACE reads with MiXCR, one row per CDR3 protein. The sample carries over 500,000 distinct CDR3 sequences, 22% recorded once. The sample also formed part of further work on T cells expressing NK-cell markers.

The specimen was CD4+ T cells sorted from blood. These receptors all stem from a woman under 30 in good health. Each CDR3 is given with its conserved first and last residue. D genes are given only for firm matches. The size of a clone is reported for some rows only, either as once, few or many, or as a class for expanded clones.

v_gene	len	d_gene	j_gene	abundance	CDR3nt	CDR3aa
TRBV7-3	14	.	TRBJ2-2	few	TGTGCCAGCAGCTTAACAGGGAAGGCCGGGGAGCTGTTTTTT	CASSLTGKAGELFF
TRBV27	15	TRBD1	TRBJ2-1	.	TGTGCCAGCAGCCCCCAACGTACTCAGGGGGCAGAGCAGTTCTTC	CASSPQRTQGAEQFF
TRBV9	14	.	TRBJ2-3	.	TGTGCCTCCGGGAAGCGACCTAACACAGATACGCAGTATTTT	CASGKRPNTDTQYF
TRBV5-1	17	.	TRBJ2-6	.	TGCGCCAGCAGCTTGGCAGCGACTAGCTCTGGGGCCAACGTCCTGACTTTC	CASSLAATSSGANVLTF
TRBV20-1	14	TRBD1	TRBJ1-2	.	TGCAGTGCCCAAGAGTCAGGGGGTCGGTGGGGCTACACCTTC	CSAQESGGRWGYTF
TRBV7-2	17	TRBD2	TRBJ2-2	few	TGTGCCAGCAGCTCGATCCGAGGGACTAGCGGTACCGGGGAGCTGTTTTTT	CASSSIRGTSGTGELFF
TRBV20-1	15	.	TRBJ2-3	.	TGCAGTGCTAGAATCGGTGGCCCCGAGGCGAATACGCAGTATTTT	CSARIGGPEANTQYF
TRBV20-1	13	.	TRBJ1-1	.	TGCAGTGCTAGTGTCCAGGGGAACACTGAAGCTTTCTTT	CSASVQGNTEAFF
TRBV7-6	17	.	TRBJ2-4	.	TGTGCCAGCAGCTTAATAGATTTGGGGTCCGGGAGTGACATTCAGTACTTC	CASSLIDLGSGSDIQYF
TRBV10-3	15	.	TRBJ1-5	many	TGTGCCATCAGTGAGTCGGGCAGGGACGGTCAGCCCCAGCATTTT	CAISESGRDGQPQHF
TRBV29-1	14	TRBD1	TRBJ2-3	few	TGCAGCAAAGAACAGGGGGATGGCACAGATACGCAGTATTTT	CSKEQGDGTDTQYF
TRBV27	15	.	TRBJ2-6	.	TGTGCCAGCGGGCCCCACCTCTCTGGGGCCAACGTCCTGACTTTC	CASGPHLSGANVLTF
TRBV10-2	16	.	TRBJ1-1	.	TGCGCCAGCGGTCGGCGGTTAGGACAGCGACACGCTGAAGCTTTCTTT	CASGRRLGQRHAEAFF
TRBV7-2	13	.	TRBJ1-1	many	TGTGCCAGCAGCTTTGTTGGGGACACTGAAGCTTTCTTT	CASSFVGDTEAFF
TRBV20-1	15	.	TRBJ2-7	.	TGCAGTTCCCATCGGGGGAAGACGCAGTTCAACGAGCAGTACTTC	CSSHRGKTQFNEQYF
TRBV3-1	11	.	TRBJ2-1	.	TGTGCCAGCAGGAGGTCCAATGAGCAGTTCTTC	CASRRSNEQFF
TRBV27	13	.	TRBJ1-2	.	TGTGCCAGCAGCCCAAACGGTTTCTATGGCTACACCTTC	CASSPNGFYGYTF
TRBV9	16	TRBD2	TRBJ2-1	few	TGTGCCAGCAGCCGTCAGACTAGCGGGGGGGTCGGTGAGCAGTTCTTC	CASSRQTSGGVGEQFF
TRBV7-9	14	.	TRBJ2-1	.	TGTGCCAGCAGCGGCCGGGACCGGTACAATGAGCAGTTCTTC	CASSGRDRYNEQFF
TRBV28	14	.	TRBJ1-5	few	TGTGCCAGCAGTTTGGGGGGGGTCGGCGGGCCCCAGCATTTT	CASSLGGVGGPQHF
TRBV20-1	14	.	TRBJ2-7	.	TGCAGTGCTAGGGACATCCAGTACTCCTACGAGCAGTACTTC	CSARDIQYSYEQYF
TRBV6-1	15	.	TRBJ2-1	once	TGTGCCAGCACCTCCTTGGGTCTTAACTACAATGAGCAGTTCTTC	CASTSLGLNYNEQFF
TRBV9	15	.	TRBJ2-3	.	TGTGCCAGCAGCGCGAAACAAGCCCACACAGATACGCAGTATTTT	CASSAKQAHTDTQYF
TRBV12-3/TRBV12-4	14	.	TRBJ2-3	few	TGTGCCAGCAGTTTTCAAGGTGGCACAGATACGCAGTATTTT	CASSFQGGTDTQYF
TRBV7-2	12	.	TRBJ2-1	.	TGTGCCAGCAGCTTAGTGATGAGAGAGCAGTTCTTC	CASSLVMREQFF
TRBV12-3/TRBV12-4	14	.	TRBJ2-3	few	TGTGCCAGCAGCCCAGGGGGACTATTGGATACGCAGTATTTT	CASSPGGLLDTQYF
TRBV6-2/TRBV6-3	20	.	TRBJ2-7	.	TGTGCCAGCAGTTACGGTTCAGGGGCCCCTGGTGATAGCGGATCCTACGAGCAGTACTTC	CASSYGSGAPGDSGSYEQYF
TRBV5-1	13	.	TRBJ2-5	.	TGCGCCAGCACACAAGAGGGTCAAGAGACCCAGTACTTC	CASTQEGQETQYF
TRBV9	13	.	TRBJ1-2	.	TGTGCCAGCAGCGTAGGGACAGTCTATGGCTACACCTTC	CASSVGTVYGYTF
TRBV12-3/TRBV12-4	15	TRBD2	TRBJ2-7	few	TGTGCCAGCAGCATAGCGGGGGCCTCCTCCTACGAGCAGTACTTC	CASSIAGASSYEQYF
TRBV29-1	16	TRBD1	TRBJ2-6	few	TGCAGCGTGCGTGGGACAGGGAGCTCTGGGGCCAACGTCCTGACTTTC	CSVRGTGSSGANVLTF
TRBV7-3	15	.	TRBJ2-6	few	TGTGCCAGCACTGGGGGGTTCCCTGGGGCCAACGTCCTGACTTTC	CASTGGFPGANVLTF
TRBV7-2	15	TRBD1	TRBJ1-2	few	TGTGCCAGCAGCTTAATGACAGGGGATAGGGGTGGCTACACCTTC	CASSLMTGDRGGYTF
TRBV5-6	14	.	TRBJ2-3	.	TGTGCCAGCAGCATAGAGGGAAGCACAGATACGCAGTATTTT	CASSIEGSTDTQYF
TRBV7-9	12	.	TRBJ2-1	.	TGTGCCAGCAGCTCCGTTAGTAGCGGGCAGTTCTTC	CASSSVSSGQFF
TRBV20-1	14	.	TRBJ2-7	few	TGCAGTGCCACCCGGGGTCCCCCTACCTACGAGCAGTACTTC	CSATRGPPTYEQYF
TRBV3-1	15	.	TRBJ2-2	once	TGTGCCAGCAGCCAAGATCCGCTATCCTCCGGGGAGCTGTTTTTT	CASSQDPLSSGELFF
TRBV4-1	16	.	TRBJ2-2	few	TGCGCCAGCAGCCAATCGACCGATGGATGGGCCGGGGAGCTGTTTTTT	CASSQSTDGWAGELFF
TRBV7-2	14	TRBD2	TRBJ2-1	.	TGTGCCAGCAGCTCCTCCGGGACTAGCGGAAAGCAGTTCTTC	CASSSSGTSGKQFF
TRBV27	13	.	TRBJ1-1	.	TGTGCCAGCAGTTCCTTTCGGGAGACTGAAGCTTTCTTT	CASSSFRETEAFF
TRBV5-1	13	TRBD1	TRBJ2-7	few	TGCGCCAGCAGCGTGGGACAGGGTAACGAGCAGTACTTC	CASSVGQGNEQYF
TRBV11-1	18	.	TRBJ2-1	few	TGTGCCAGCACCTACCAACTCCTCACCGGGGCTAGCGACAATGAGCAGTTCTTC	CASTYQLLTGASDNEQFF
TRBV6-2/TRBV6-3	15	.	TRBJ1-2	few	TGTGCCAGCAGCCAAACGGACGGGTATAACTATGGCTACACCTTC	CASSQTDGYNYGYTF
TRBV6-5	14	.	TRBJ2-5	many	TGTGCCAGCAGTTTACAGGCGTTCCAAGAGACCCAGTACTTC	CASSLQAFQETQYF
TRBV29-1	13	TRBD1	TRBJ2-1	few	TGCAGCGCACGGACAGGGAACTACAATGAGCAGTTCTTC	CSARTGNYNEQFF
TRBV27	14	TRBD2	TRBJ2-5	.	TGTGCCAGCAGTTTATCAGGACTAGTAGGGACCCAGTACTTC	CASSLSGLVGTQYF
TRBV3-1	17	.	TRBJ2-7	.	TGTGCCAGCAGCCAAGAAGGATCGACTATTTTTAACTACGAGCAGTACTTC	CASSQEGSTIFNYEQYF
TRBV27	11	.	TRBJ2-1	.	TGTGCCACTAAGATCTACAATGAGCAGTTCTTC	CATKIYNEQFF
TRBV25-1	15	TRBD1	TRBJ1-4	.	TGTGCCAGCAGTGCCCGGGACAGGGGAAATGAAAAACTGTTTTTT	CASSARDRGNEKLFF
TRBV15	14	.	TRBJ2-6	.	TGTGCCACCAGCAGAGACTGGGGGGCCAACGTCCTGACTTTC	CATSRDWGANVLTF
TRBV12-3/TRBV12-4	15	.	TRBJ2-1	many	TGTGCCAGCAGTTTGGGGCGGGGTCCCTACAATGAGCAGTTCTTC	CASSLGRGPYNEQFF
TRBV7-2	14	.	TRBJ1-5	.	TGTGCCAGCAGCGAACGCGCAGGGGATCAGCCCCAGCATTTT	CASSERAGDQPQHF
TRBV27	15	.	TRBJ2-6	few	TGTGCCAGCAGTTCCTTTAGCTCTGGGGCCAACGTCCTGACTTTC	CASSSFSSGANVLTF
TRBV5-1	13	TRBD1	TRBJ2-7	many	TGCGCCAGCAGCCCGGGACAGAACTACGAGCAGTACTTC	CASSPGQNYEQYF